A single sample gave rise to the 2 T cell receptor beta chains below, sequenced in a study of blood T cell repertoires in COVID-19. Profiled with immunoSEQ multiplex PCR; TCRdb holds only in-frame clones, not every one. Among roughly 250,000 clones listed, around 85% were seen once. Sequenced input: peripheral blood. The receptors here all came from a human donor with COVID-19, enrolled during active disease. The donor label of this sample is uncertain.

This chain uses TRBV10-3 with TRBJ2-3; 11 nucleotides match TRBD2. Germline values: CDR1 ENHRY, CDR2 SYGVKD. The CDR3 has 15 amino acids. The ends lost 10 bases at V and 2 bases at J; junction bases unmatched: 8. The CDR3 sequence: CATSLLAGDTDTQYF. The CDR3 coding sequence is TGTGCCACCTCGCTACTAGCGGGAGACACAGATACGCAGTATTTT.

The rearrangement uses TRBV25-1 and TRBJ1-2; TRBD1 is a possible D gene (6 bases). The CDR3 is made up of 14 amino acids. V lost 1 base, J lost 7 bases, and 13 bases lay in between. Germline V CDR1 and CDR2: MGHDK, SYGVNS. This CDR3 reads CASSEFGGASGYTF. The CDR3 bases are TGTGCCAGCAGTGAATTCGGGGGGGCCTCTGGCTACACCTTC.